This T cell receptor (beta chain) is drawn from a study of cytotoxic CD8 clonotypes in ibrutinib-treated CLL listed by TCRdb under 2021. For the study in its entirety: The cohort was composed of around twelve relapsed/refractory and around 14 treatment-naive patients; IGHV unmutated status was identified in roughly 18 patients. Partial responses were observed in about 24 patients and complete responses in 2; after a median follow-up of around 68 months, remission was maintained in around 14 patients and progression was observed in roughly twelve. Samples at response were collected after a median of approximately twelve months of treatment, with a range of about 6 to 40 months. On average, each sample yielded about 260,000 productive templates and 94,082 productive rearrangements. Of the approximately 90 participants in the trial, about 26 had longitudinal samples available. Cryopreserved peripheral blood mononuclear cells were collected at three points: before therapy, at response, and at either sustained remission or disease progression. Every remission and progressive disease sample was obtained while ibrutinib was still being received by the patients. What the authors observed across the whole study: At baseline, clonality was higher than in age-matched healthy donors and showed a strong correlation with circulating CD8+ T-cell counts. Public clonotypes were rare and either shrank or stayed stable during treatment, and the rise in clonality at ibrutinib response reflected expansion of private clonotypes. Sampling times were not matched between sustained-remission and progressing patients, and lymph node repertoires were not studied. An increase in clonality was observed at ibrutinib response, with clonality remaining stable during sustained remission and falling back toward baseline at progression.

Note on this clone: The specificity of this receptor is unknown. No much larger clone is present one base from it, and per-base qualities are unavailable.

For TCR beta library preparation, roughly 2 micrograms of genomic DNA was extracted from cryopreserved PBMCs. Longitudinal blood samples from CLL patients on ibrutinib monotherapy were analyzed using high-throughput TCR beta sequencing. Patients were enrolled in a phase 2 open-label single-center ibrutinib monotherapy trial. The germline V gene (reference sequence) gives CDR1 as LNHDA and CDR2 as SQIVND. The CDR3 measures 13 amino acids from cysteine to phenylalanine. The entry retains the CDR3 DNA only, 39 bases that are in frame from base 1. Relative to germline, V is 4 bases shorter and J is 1 base shorter, with 7 bases between their ends. A MiSeq instrument was used for deep resolution sequencing, which targeted depths ranging from 1 in 1 million up to 1 in 200,000 T cells, with coverage averaging 10x for each clonotype. TCR beta libraries were generated with the immunoSEQ hsTCRB Kit. The source study handled its data this way. Data were analyzed with ImmunoSEQ Data Assistant and ImmunoSEQ Analyzer, with V, D and J genes assigned per IMGT definitions. Clonality, with values ranging from 0 to 1, was calculated as one minus the normalized Shannon entropy of productive rearrangement frequencies. Only overrepresented clonotypes making up at least 0.05% of the repertoire of each patient were included in the public clonotype analysis. Repertoires from approximately 12 age-matched healthy donors in immuneACCESS were used as clonality controls. TCRdb took over this immuneACCESS table, retaining in-frame rearrangements with V and J assigned. Such tables are incomplete; in checked studies, under half of the missing clones stem from an unresolved V gene, and the remainder is unexplained. The V and J calls and clone size come from that table; D and trimming were worked out from the DNA. The sample records hundreds of thousands of clones, approximately 67% of which are singletons. Roughly 6.3% of the sample is taken by the ten largest.

The receptor's source is a human donor with chronic lymphocytic leukemia. The rearranged chain carries TRBV19 and TRBJ2-5; TRBD1 is a weak D gene call, 5 bases matching. The sample in question was PBMCs, obtained after 36 months of ibrutinib treatment. In nucleotide form, the sequence is TGTGCCAGTAGTACCCAGGGCCAAGAGACCCAGTACTTC. It specifies CASSTQGQETQYF.